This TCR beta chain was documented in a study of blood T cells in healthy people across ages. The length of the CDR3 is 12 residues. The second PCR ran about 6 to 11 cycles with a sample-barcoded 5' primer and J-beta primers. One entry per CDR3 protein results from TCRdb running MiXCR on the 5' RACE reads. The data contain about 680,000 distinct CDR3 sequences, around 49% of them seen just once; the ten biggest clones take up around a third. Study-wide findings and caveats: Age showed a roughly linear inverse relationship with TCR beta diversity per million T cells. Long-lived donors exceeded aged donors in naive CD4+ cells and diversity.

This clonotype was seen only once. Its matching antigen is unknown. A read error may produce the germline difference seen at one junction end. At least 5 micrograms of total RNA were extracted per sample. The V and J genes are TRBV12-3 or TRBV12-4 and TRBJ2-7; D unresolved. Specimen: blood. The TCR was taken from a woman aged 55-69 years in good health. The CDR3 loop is CAGSLWTYEQYF. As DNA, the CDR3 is TGTGCCGGCAGTTTATGGACCTACGAGCAGTACTTC.